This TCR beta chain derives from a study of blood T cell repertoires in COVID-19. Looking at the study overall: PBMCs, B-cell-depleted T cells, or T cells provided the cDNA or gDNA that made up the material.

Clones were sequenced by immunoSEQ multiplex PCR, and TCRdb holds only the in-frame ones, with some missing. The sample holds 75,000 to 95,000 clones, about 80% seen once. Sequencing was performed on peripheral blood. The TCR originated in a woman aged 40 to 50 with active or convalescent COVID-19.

This CDR3 is CSASSGGLQETQYF. For the CDR3, the DNA is TGCAGTGCGAGTAGCGGGGGGCTACAAGAGACCCAGTACTTC. The chain couples TRBV20-1 to TRBJ2-5; 10 bases fit TRBD2. The CDR3 length is 14 residues. The junction had 6 bases not matched to a gene; V was cut back by 6 bases and J by 2 bases. Germline-derived CDR1 and CDR2 are DFQATT and SNEGSKA (reference sequence).